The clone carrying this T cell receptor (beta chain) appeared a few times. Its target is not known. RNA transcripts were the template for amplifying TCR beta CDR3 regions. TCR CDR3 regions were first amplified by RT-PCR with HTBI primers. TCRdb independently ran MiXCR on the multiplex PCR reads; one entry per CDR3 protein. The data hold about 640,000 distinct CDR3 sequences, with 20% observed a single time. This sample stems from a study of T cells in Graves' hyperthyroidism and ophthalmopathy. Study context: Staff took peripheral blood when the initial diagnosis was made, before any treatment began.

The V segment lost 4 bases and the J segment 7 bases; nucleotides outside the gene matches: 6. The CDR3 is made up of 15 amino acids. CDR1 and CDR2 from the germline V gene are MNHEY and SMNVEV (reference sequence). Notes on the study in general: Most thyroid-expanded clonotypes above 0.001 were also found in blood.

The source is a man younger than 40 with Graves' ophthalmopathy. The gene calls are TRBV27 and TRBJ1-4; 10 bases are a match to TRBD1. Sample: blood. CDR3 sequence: CASSSWTGGGEKLFF. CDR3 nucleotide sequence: TGTGCCAGCAGTTCTTGGACAGGGGGTGGTGAAAAACTGTTTTTT.